The clone carrying this T cell receptor (beta chain) came up many times. What it recognizes is unknown. One end of the junction varies from germline; a read error may be responsible. These data are taken from a study of blood T cells in healthy people across ages. Primed by a sample-barcoded 5' primer and a J-beta primer mix, a second PCR proceeded for 7 to 11 cycles. The template-switch adaptor was a 5' adaptor with 12 random nucleotides. It tagged each cDNA molecule. The yield of each sample was at least 2.5 million CDR3-containing paired-end reads. A single record per CDR3 protein comes from TCRdb applying MiXCR to the 5' RACE reads. The sample yields roughly 1,500,000 distinct CDR3 sequences, roughly 32% seen once. CDR3 size: 12 residues. Per germline, CDR1 MDHEN and CDR2 SYDVKM. Study-wide findings and caveats: Changes seen in expanded clonotypes were possibly confounded by donor CMV status left unknown.

Sequenced material: blood. V and J are TRBV28 and TRBJ1-2; D gene unclear. This receptor was obtained from a woman aged 25 to 39 in good health. The CDR3 is CASSLLNYGYTF. The CDR3 coding sequence is TGCGCCAGCAGCCTTCTTAACTATGGCTACACCTTC.